The T cell receptor beta chain described here comes from a study of T cells in Graves' hyperthyroidism and ophthalmopathy. The junction had 4 bases not matched to a gene; V was cut back by 5 bases and J by 7 bases. The CDR3 runs to 12 residues. From germline, CDR1 is LGHNA and CDR2 YNFKEQ. Findings and limits, study-wide: Blood also carried most thyroid clonotypes expanded above 0.001.

The investigators amplified TCR beta CDR3 regions from RNA transcripts. The TCR CDR3 first-round RT-PCR relied on the HTBI primer set. Using its own MiXCR run on the multiplex PCR reads, TCRdb lists one record per CDR3 protein. The sample yields 700,000 or so distinct CDR3 sequences, approximately 15% seen once. Concerning this clonotype itself: What it binds is not known.

The sequence came from a woman aged 45 to 65 with Graves' ophthalmopathy. V and J are TRBV4-2 and TRBJ1-2; 7 nucleotides line up with TRBD1. Sequencing was done on a sample of blood. The CDR3 bases are TGTGCCAGCAGCATGACAGGGCTTGGCTACACCTTC. It translates to CASSMTGLGYTF.